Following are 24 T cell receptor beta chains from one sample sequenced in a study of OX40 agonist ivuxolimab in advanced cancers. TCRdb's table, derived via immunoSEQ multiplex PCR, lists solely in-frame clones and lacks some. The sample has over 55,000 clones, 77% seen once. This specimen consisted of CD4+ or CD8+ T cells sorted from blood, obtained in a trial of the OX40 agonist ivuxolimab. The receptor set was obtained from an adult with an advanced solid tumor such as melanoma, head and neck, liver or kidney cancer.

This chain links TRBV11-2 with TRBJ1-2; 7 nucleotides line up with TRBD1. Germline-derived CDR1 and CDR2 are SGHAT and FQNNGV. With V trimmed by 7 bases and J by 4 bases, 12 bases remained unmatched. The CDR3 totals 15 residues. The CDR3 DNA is TGTGCCAGCACCCTACCGCCGACAGGGCGCTATGGCTACACCTTC. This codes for CASTLPPTGRYGYTF.

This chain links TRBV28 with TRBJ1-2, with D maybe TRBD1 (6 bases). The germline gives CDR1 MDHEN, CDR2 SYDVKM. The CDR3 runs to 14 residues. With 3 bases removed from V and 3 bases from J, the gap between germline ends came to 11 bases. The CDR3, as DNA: TGTGCCAGCAGTTTTATGGGGGGCGACTATGGCTACACCTTC. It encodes CASSFMGGDYGYTF.

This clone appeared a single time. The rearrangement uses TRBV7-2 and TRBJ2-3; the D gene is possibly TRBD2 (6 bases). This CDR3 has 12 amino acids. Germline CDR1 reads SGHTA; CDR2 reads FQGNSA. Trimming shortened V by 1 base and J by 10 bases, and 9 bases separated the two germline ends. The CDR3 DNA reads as TGTGCCAGCAGCTTAGTTGGGGACTCGCAGTATTTT. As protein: CASSLVGDSQYF.

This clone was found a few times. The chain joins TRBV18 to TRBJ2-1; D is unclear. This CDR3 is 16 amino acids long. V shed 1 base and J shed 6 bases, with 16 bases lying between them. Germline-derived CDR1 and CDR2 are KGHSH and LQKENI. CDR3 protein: CASSPRGLGVTNEQFF. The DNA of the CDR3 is TGTGCCAGCTCACCACGAGGTCTTGGGGTTACCAATGAGCAGTTCTTC.

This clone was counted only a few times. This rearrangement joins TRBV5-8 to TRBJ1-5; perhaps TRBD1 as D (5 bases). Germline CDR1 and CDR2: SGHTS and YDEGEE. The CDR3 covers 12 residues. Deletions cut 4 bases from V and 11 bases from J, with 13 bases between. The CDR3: CASSTGGRAQHF. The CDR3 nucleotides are TGTGCCAGCAGCACCGGGGGTCGGGCCCAGCATTTT.

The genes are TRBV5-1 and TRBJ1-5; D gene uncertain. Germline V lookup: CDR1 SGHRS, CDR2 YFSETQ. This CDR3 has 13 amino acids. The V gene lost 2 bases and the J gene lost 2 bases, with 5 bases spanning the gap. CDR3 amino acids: CASSFVGNQPQHF. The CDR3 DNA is TGCGCCAGCAGCTTCGTAGGCAATCAGCCCCAGCATTTT. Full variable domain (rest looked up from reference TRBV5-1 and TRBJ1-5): KAGVTQTPRYLIKTRGQQVTLSCSPISGHRSVSWYQQTPGQGLQFLFEYFSETQRNKGNFPGRFSGRQFSNSRSEMNVSTLELGDSALYLCASSFVGNQPQHFGDGTRLSIL.

The CDR3 spells CASSLAPYNEQFF. CDR3 nucleotides: TGTGCCAGCAGCTTAGCCCCTTACAATGAGCAGTTCTTC. The chain has TRBV7-2 and TRBJ2-1; no definite D call. Germline assignment: CDR1 SGHTA and CDR2 FQGNSA. V lost 0 bases to trimming and J lost 4 bases, with 4 bases between them. The CDR3 covers 13 residues.

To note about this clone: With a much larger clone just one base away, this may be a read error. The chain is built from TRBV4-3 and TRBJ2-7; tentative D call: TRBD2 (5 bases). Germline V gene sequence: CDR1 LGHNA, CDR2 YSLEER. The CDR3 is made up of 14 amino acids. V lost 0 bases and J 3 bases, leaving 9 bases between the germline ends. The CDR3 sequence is CASSQDRTFYEQYF. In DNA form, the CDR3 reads TGCGCCAGCAGCCAAGACCGGACTTTCTACGAGCAGTACTTC.

The CDR3 nucleotides are TGTGCCAGCAGCTGGGGTGGCAGGGTAAACGAGCAGTACTTC. Translation gives CASSWGGRVNEQYF. This chain links TRBV5-4 with TRBJ2-5; possible D gene TRBD1, 5 bases. The end of the DNA aligns better with TRBJ2-7, so the J call may be wrong. Germline loops: CDR1 SGHNT, CDR2 YYREEE (reference sequence). The CDR3 is 14 residues long.

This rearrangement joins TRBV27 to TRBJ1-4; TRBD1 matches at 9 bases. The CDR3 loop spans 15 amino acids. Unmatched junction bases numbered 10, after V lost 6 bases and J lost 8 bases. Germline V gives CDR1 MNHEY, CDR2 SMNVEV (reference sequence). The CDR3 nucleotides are TGTGCCAGCAGAACCGGGACAGGGATCTACGAAAAACTGTTTTTT. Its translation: CASRTGTGIYEKLFF.

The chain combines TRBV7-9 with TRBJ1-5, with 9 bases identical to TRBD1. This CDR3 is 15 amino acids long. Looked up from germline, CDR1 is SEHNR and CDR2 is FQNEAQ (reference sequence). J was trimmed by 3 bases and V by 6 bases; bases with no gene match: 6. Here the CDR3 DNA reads TGTGCCAGCAGATCGGGACAGGGAGACAATCAGCCCCAGCATTTT. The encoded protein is CASRSGQGDNQPQHF.

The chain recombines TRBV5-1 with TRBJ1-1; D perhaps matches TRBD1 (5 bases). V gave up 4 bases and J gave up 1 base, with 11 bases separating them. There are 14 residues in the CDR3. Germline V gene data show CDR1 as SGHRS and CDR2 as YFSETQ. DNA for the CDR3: TGCGCCAGCAGCGCGGGACCGGAGAACACTGAAGCTTTCTTT. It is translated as CASSAGPENTEAFF.

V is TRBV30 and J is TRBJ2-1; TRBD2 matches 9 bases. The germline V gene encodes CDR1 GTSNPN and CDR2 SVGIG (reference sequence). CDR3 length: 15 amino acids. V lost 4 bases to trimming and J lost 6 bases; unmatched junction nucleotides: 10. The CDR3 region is CAWTWGSGRVNEQFF. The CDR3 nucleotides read TGTGCCTGGACCTGGGGTAGCGGGAGAGTCAATGAGCAGTTCTTC. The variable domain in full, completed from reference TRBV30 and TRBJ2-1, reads SQTIHQWPATLVQPVGSPLSLECTVEGTSNPNLYWYRQAAGRGLQLLFYSVGIGQISSEVPQNLSASRPQDRQFILSSKKLLLSDSGFYLCAWTWGSGRVNEQFFGPGTRLTVL.

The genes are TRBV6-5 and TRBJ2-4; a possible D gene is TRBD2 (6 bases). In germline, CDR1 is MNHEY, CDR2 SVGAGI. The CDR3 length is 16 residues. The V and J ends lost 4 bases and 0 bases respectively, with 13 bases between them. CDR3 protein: CASSSGLRLAKNIQYF. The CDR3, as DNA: TGTGCCAGCAGTTCGGGACTCCGCTTAGCCAAAAACATTCAGTACTTC.

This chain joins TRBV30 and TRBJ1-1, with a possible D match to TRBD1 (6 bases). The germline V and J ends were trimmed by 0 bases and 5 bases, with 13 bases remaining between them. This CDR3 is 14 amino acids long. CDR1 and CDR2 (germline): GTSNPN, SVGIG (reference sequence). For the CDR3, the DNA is TGTGCCTGGAGTGTAGTAGTCAGGGGTACTGAAGCTTTCTTT. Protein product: CAWSVVVRGTEAFF.

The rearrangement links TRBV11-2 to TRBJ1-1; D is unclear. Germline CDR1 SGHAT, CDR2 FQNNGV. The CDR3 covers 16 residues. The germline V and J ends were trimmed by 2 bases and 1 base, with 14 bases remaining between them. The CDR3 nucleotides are TGTGCCAGCAGCTTAATAAGGGTTTTCGCGAACACTGAAGCTTTCTTT. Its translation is CASSLIRVFANTEAFF.

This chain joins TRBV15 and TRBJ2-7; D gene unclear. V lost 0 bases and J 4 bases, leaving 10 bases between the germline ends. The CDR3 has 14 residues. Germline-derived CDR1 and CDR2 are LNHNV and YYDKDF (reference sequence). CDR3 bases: TGTGCCACCAGCAGAGAATTGAGCGATTACGAGCAGTACTTC. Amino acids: CATSRELSDYEQYF.

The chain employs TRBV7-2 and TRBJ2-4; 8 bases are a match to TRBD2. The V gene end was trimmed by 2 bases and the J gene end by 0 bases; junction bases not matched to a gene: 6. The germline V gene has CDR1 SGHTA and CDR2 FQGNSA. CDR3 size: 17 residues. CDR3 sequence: CASSLLLAELAKNIQYF. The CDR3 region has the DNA TGTGCCAGCAGCTTACTACTAGCGGAGTTAGCCAAAAACATTCAGTACTTC.

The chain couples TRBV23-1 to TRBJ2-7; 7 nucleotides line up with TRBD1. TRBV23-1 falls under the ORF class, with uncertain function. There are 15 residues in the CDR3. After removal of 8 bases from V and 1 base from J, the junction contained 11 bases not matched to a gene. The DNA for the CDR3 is TGCGCCAGCGGCCGGGACAGTAACAAATCCTACGAGCAGTACTTC. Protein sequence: CASGRDSNKSYEQYF.

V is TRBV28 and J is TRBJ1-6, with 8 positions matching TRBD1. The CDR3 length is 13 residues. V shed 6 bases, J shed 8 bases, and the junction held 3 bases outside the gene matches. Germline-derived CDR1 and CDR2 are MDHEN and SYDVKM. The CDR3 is CASRDRVYSPLHF. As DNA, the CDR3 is TGTGCCAGCAGGGACAGGGTATATTCACCCCTCCACTTT.

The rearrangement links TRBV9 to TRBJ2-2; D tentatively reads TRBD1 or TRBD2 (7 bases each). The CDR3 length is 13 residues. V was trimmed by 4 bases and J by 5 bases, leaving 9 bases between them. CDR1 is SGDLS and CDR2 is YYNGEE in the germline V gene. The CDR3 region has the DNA TGTGCCAGCAGCCAGGGGGGGACCGGGGAGCTGTTTTTT. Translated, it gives CASSQGGTGELFF.

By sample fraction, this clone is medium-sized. The CDR3 loop reads CASSLGLDRTSYGYTF. CDR3 DNA sequence: TGTGCCAGCAGCTTAGGCCTGGACAGGACAAGCTATGGCTACACCTTC. V and J are TRBV7-9 and TRBJ1-2, with TRBD1 matching 7 bases. Trimming at V came to 1 base and at J to 4 bases, leaving 9 bases not matched to a gene. The CDR3 has 16 residues. Germline CDR1 SEHNR, CDR2 FQNEAQ (reference sequence).

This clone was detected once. CDR3 amino acids: CASRERLAGFTTRGTDTQYF. The CDR3 DNA follows: TGTGCCAGCAGGGAGCGTCTAGCGGGGTTCACCACCCGGGGCACAGATACGCAGTATTTT. This sequence joins TRBV27 and TRBJ2-3; 9 nucleotides match TRBD2. Germline values: CDR1 MNHEY, CDR2 SMNVEV (reference sequence). V was pared by 6 bases and J by 1 base, with 20 bases of the junction left unmatched. This CDR3 has 20 amino acids.

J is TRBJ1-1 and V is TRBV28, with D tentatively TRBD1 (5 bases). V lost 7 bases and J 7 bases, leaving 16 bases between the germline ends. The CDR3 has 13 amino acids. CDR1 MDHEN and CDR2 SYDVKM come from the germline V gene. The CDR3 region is CASNMGGSNEAFF. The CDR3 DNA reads TGTGCCAGCAATATGGGGGGATCTAATGAAGCTTTCTTT.